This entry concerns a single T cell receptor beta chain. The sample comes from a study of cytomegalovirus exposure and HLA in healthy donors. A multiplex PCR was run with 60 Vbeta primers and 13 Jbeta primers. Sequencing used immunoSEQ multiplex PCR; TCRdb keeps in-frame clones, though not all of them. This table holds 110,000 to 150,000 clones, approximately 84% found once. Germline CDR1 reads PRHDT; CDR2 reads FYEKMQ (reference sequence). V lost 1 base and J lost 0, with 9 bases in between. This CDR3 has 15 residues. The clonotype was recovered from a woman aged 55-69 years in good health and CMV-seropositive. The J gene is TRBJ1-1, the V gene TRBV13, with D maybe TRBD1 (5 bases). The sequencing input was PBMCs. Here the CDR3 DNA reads TGTGCCAGCAGCTTAGAGTCAGGGATGAACACTGAAGCTTTCTTT. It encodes CASSLESGMNTEAFF. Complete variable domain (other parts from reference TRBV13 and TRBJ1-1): AAGVIQSPRHLIKEKRETATLKCYPIPRHDTVYWYQQGPGQDPQFLISFYEKMQSDKGSIPDRFSAQQFSDYHSELNMSSLELGDSALYFCASSLESGMNTEAFFGQGTRLTVV.